The entry below gives a single T cell receptor (beta chain) sequence along with its context. The antigen remains unidentified. The data are from a study of T cell responses to AZD1222 COVID-19 vaccine. Study-wide findings and caveats: Dominant CD4 TCR responses targeted spike regions 160-218 and 743-854. Close to half of spike-specific TCRs reportedly recognize unmutated variant regions.

V was cut by 0 bases and J by 7 bases, with 13 bases left in between. CDR3 length equals 16 residues. Germline V lookup: CDR1 LGHNA, CDR2 YNFKEQ. Method: immunoSEQ multiplex PCR; TCRdb's copy keeps in-frame clones and lacks some. Of fewer than 150,000 clones listed, around 88% are singletons. The receptor's source is an adult in good health. This chain links TRBV4-2 with TRBJ1-6, with a possible D match to TRBD1 (6 bases). Material: peripheral blood, obtained on day 0 of AZD1222 vaccination. CDR3 sequence reads: CASSQDLQGRNSPLHF. The CDR3 nucleotides read TGTGCCAGCAGCCAAGATCTCCAGGGGAGGAATTCACCCCTCCACTTT.